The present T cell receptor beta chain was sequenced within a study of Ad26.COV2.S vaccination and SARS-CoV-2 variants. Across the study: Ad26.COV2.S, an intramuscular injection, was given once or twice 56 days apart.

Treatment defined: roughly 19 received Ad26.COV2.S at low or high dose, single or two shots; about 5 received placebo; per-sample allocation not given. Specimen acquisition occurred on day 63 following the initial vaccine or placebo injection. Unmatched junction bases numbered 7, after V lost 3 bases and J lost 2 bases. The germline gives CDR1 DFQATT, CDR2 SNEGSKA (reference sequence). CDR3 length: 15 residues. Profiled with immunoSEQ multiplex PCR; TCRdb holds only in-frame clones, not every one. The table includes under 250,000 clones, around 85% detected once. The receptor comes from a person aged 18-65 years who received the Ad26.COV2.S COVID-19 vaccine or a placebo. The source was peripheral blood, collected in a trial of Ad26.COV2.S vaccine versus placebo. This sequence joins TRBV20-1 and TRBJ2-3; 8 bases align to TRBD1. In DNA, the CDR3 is TGCAGTGCTAGTCTCCAGGACAGGGACACAGATACGCAGTATTTT. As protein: CSASLQDRDTDTQYF.